In this sample, the clone carrying this TCR beta chain turned up once. This specimen belongs to a study of blood T cell repertoires in COVID-19. As for the study in general: The cDNA or gDNA used as material had been derived from T cells, B-cell-depleted T cells, or PBMCs.

Germline V gene lookup returns CDR1 GTSNPN and CDR2 SVGIG (reference sequence). CDR3 length: 15 residues. With 0 bases clipped from V and 4 bases from J, the junction kept 5 bases outside the gene matches. The data were produced by immunoSEQ multiplex PCR, yet TCRdb's version contains in-frame clones alone and is incomplete. The data contain over 250,000 clones, 80% to 95% of them singletons. V is TRBV30 and J is TRBJ1-5, with 8 positions matching TRBD1. This clonotype was sampled from a person under 30 with COVID-19, enrolled during active disease. The source material was peripheral blood. CDR3 protein: CAWSVLDRVNQPQHF. In nucleotides, the CDR3 is TGTGCCTGGAGTGTACTGGACAGGGTAAATCAGCCCCAGCATTTT. The whole variable domain, remainder taken from reference TRBV30 and TRBJ1-5, is SQTIHQWPATLVQPVGSPLSLECTVEGTSNPNLYWYRQAAGRGLQLLFYSVGIGQISSEVPQNLSASRPQDRQFILSSKKLLLSDSGFYLCAWSVLDRVNQPQHFGDGTRLSIL.